Presented here are 32 T cell receptor beta chains from one specimen sequenced in a study of CD8+ T cells in alopecia areata listed by TCRdb under 2018. Libraries were built with the immunoSEQ multiplex PCR assay. To provide template for TCR sequencing, every sample had RNA extracted and reverse transcribed into cDNA. This is the immuneACCESS table as TCRdb keeps it, with only in-frame sequences that have V and J called. A part of the clones is gone; compared with another copy, unresolved V genes explain less than half, and the rest is unexplained. Across this sample there are around 140,000 clones, with roughly 48% seen only once. The ten largest clones represent over 5.5% of the sample. Material: CD4+ T cells sorted from blood. The receptor source for this set is a human donor with alopecia areata.

A few counts support this clone. The J gene is TRBJ2-5, the V gene TRBV7-9; D may be TRBD1 (6 bases). This CDR3 has 14 amino acids. Germline CDR1 and CDR2: SEHNR and FQNEAQ (reference sequence). Trimming removed 5 bases at V and 0 bases at J, with 10 bases between. In nucleotides, the CDR3 is TGTGCCAGCAGCGACGGACAGTACCAAGAGACCCAGTACTTC. It is translated as CASSDGQYQETQYF.

This rearrangement joins TRBV7-8 to TRBJ1-2, with 7 nucleotides matching TRBD1. This CDR3 has 14 amino acids. The germline V gene has CDR1 SGHVS and CDR2 FQNEAQ. The V and J ends lost 2 bases and 5 bases, in that order; junction bases with no gene match: 5. The CDR3 loop reads CASSLRQGIYGYTF. The CDR3 bases are TGTGCCAGCAGCTTAAGACAGGGCATTTATGGCTACACCTTC.

J is TRBJ2-7 and V is TRBV5-1, with a weak D call TRBD1 (5 bases). V lost 0 bases and J 6 bases, leaving 10 bases between the germline ends. CDR1 and CDR2 (germline): SGHRS, YFSETQ. This CDR3 contains 13 residues. DNA of the CDR3: TGCGCCAGCAGCTTGGTCGAGACAGCCGAGCAGTACTTC. As protein: CASSLVETAEQYF.

In its sample, this clone was seen a few times. The chain carries TRBV6-6 and TRBJ2-7; perhaps TRBD2 as D (5 bases). The CDR3 length is 14 residues. Trimming stripped 4 bases from V and 6 bases from J, with 16 bases between. Looked up from germline, CDR1 is MNHNY and CDR2 is SVGAGI (reference sequence). The CDR3 reads CASSLSWESGEQYF. CDR3 nucleotide sequence: TGTGCCAGCAGTTTATCTTGGGAGTCGGGCGAGCAGTACTTC.

The gene calls are TRBV6-5 and TRBJ2-7, with D maybe TRBD1 (5 bases). V shed 4 bases and J shed 1 base, with 8 bases lying between them. Germline V gives CDR1 MNHEY, CDR2 SVGAGI. This CDR3 has 13 residues. The CDR3 nucleotides are TGTGCCAGCAGTTTCCAGGGATCCTACGAGCAGTACTTC. This sequence encodes CASSFQGSYEQYF.

The chain employs TRBV2 and TRBJ2-1; D gene ambiguous. V gave up 8 bases and J gave up 5 bases, with 7 bases separating them. Germline assignment: CDR1 SNHLY and CDR2 FYNNEI. The CDR3 sequence is 11 residues long. For the CDR3, the DNA is TGTGCCAGCGGGCCGAACAATGAGCAGTTCTTC. This gives the protein CASGPNNEQFF.

V and J are TRBV6-5 and TRBJ2-6, with D hard to call. Trimming pared 6 bases from V and 3 bases from J, leaving 6 bases between. Germline V gives CDR1 MNHEY, CDR2 SVGAGI. The CDR3 has 13 amino acids. The CDR3 loop is CASSLYGANVLTF. The DNA for the CDR3 is TGTGCCAGCAGCCTTTATGGGGCCAACGTCCTGACTTTC.

The chain has TRBV30 and TRBJ2-3; a weak D match, TRBD1 (5 bases). Between the trimmed V and J ends, which lost 5 bases and 6 bases, there was a span of 9 bases. Germline V gives CDR1 GTSNPN, CDR2 SVGIG (reference sequence). This CDR3 is 11 amino acids long. In nucleotides, the CDR3 is TGTGCCTGGGGGAACAGGGATACGCAGTATTTT. Protein sequence: CAWGNRDTQYF.

For this clone: The same CDR3 is also encoded by other DNA sequences in this sample. The rearrangement joins TRBV7-3 to TRBJ2-5, with a tentative D call TRBD1 (5 bases). The V gene's germline CDR1 is SGHTA and CDR2 FQGTGA. V dropped 2 bases and J dropped 3 bases, with 7 bases sitting between them. The CDR3 covers 13 residues. As DNA, the CDR3 is TGTGCCAGCAGCTTAGACAGAGAAGAGACCCAGTACTTC. It yields the protein CASSLDREETQYF.

The chain employs TRBV27 and TRBJ2-1, with TRBD2 identical over 7 bases. Germline-derived CDR1 and CDR2 are MNHEY and SMNVEV (reference sequence). The ends lost 7 bases at V and 12 bases at J; junction bases unmatched: 12. The CDR3 has 13 amino acids. The CDR3 nucleotides are TGTGCCAGCACGGGCAGTCGGGGGGATTGGCAGTTCTTC. It yields the protein CASTGSRGDWQFF.

The rearrangement uses TRBV5-6 and TRBJ1-1, with D hard to call. The CDR3 is 11 residues long. V lost 4 bases to trimming and J lost 2 bases, with 3 bases between them. CDR1 and CDR2 from the germline V gene are SGHDT and YYEEEE. The CDR3 loop reads CASSRNTEAFF. The CDR3 region has the DNA TGTGCCAGCAGCCGTAACACTGAAGCTTTCTTT. The whole variable domain, filled in from reference TRBV5-6 and TRBJ1-1, reads DAGVTQSPTHLIKTRGQQVTLRCSPKSGHDTVSWYQQALGQGPQFIFQYYEEEERQRGNFPDRFSGHQFPNYSSELNVNALLLGDSALYLCASSRNTEAFFGQGTRLTVV.

V is TRBV29-1 and J is TRBJ2-3, with a tentative D call TRBD1 (5 bases). Germline CDR1 reads SQVTM; CDR2 reads ANQGSEA. The CDR3 runs to 15 residues. V gave up 0 bases and J gave up 2 bases, with 12 bases separating them. CDR3 region: CSVEDQGRATDTQYF. For the CDR3, the DNA is TGCAGCGTTGAAGATCAAGGCAGGGCCACAGATACGCAGTATTTT.

This clone was seen a few times. The chain links TRBV29-1 to TRBJ2-5; no clear D gene. The CDR3 has 12 amino acids. Trimming removed 4 bases from V and 2 bases from J, with 8 bases in between. The germline CDR1 and CDR2 sequences are SQVTM and ANQGSEA. In nucleotides, the CDR3 is TGCAGCGTTGGGTTCGAACAAGAGACCCAGTACTTC. Amino acids: CSVGFEQETQYF.

The CDR3 loop is CASDWSGTAYGYTF. The CDR3 DNA reads as TGTGCGAGCGATTGGTCTGGGACAGCATATGGCTACACCTTC. J is TRBJ1-2 and V is TRBV5-8; 7 nucleotides line up with TRBD1. Germline CDR1 and CDR2: SGHTS and YDEGEE. This CDR3 is 14 amino acids long.

The chain uses TRBV5-1 and TRBJ2-3, with 8 bases that match TRBD2. J gave up 0 bases and V 4 bases, and 7 bases lay outside the gene matches. CDR3 length equals 16 residues. The germline V gene has CDR1 SGHRS and CDR2 YFSETQ. The CDR3 reads CASSRGTSGSTDTQYF. CDR3 nucleotide sequence: TGCGCCAGCAGCCGAGGTACTAGCGGCAGCACAGATACGCAGTATTTT.

The chain links TRBV30 to TRBJ2-3; a possible D gene is TRBD2 (6 bases). Germline CDR1 is GTSNPN and CDR2 is SVGIG (reference sequence). V was clipped by 4 bases and J by 2 bases, with 22 bases between them. The CDR3 loop spans 17 amino acids. The CDR3 sequence: CAWNGGTSISFTDTQYF. The CDR3 DNA reads as TGTGCCTGGAATGGCGGGACTTCCATTTCCTTCACAGATACGCAGTATTTT.

This clone was picked up a small number of times. The chain combines TRBV7-2 with TRBJ2-3; TRBD2 agrees at 8 bases. The CDR3 loop spans 16 amino acids. Germline assignment: CDR1 SGHTA and CDR2 FQGNSA. The junction had 9 bases not matched to a gene; V was cut back by 5 bases and J by 2 bases. This chain's CDR3 is CASSPWTSRLTDTQYF. The CDR3 DNA reads TGTGCCAGCAGCCCATGGACTAGCAGACTCACAGATACGCAGTATTTT.

Written as DNA, the CDR3 is TGCGCCAGCAGCTTGGTAGCGGGACAGGGGAACTACGAGCAGTACTTC. Protein: CASSLVAGQGNYEQYF. This chain joins TRBV5-1 and TRBJ2-7, with 10 bases that match TRBD1. With V trimmed by 0 bases and J by 3 bases, 6 bases remained unmatched. The germline CDR1 and CDR2 sequences are SGHRS and YFSETQ. The CDR3 spans 16 residues.

This clone turned up a few times. V gene TRBV29-1 combines with J gene TRBJ2-1; 9 nucleotides match TRBD1. The germline CDR1 and CDR2 sequences are SQVTM and ANQGSEA. J gave up 7 bases and V 7 bases, and 2 bases lay outside the gene matches. The CDR3 covers 11 residues. The CDR3 nucleotides are TGCAGCGCCGGGACAGGGAATGAGCAGTTCTTC. This codes for CSAGTGNEQFF.

This sequence joins TRBV7-6 and TRBJ2-2; no clear D. The CDR3 runs 16 residues. Trimming stripped 5 bases from V and 2 bases from J, with 15 bases between. Germline-derived CDR1 and CDR2 are SGHVS and FNYEAQ. The CDR3 spells CASSALSQINTGELFF. The CDR3 DNA sequence: TGTGCCAGCAGCGCACTATCCCAGATTAACACCGGGGAGCTGTTTTTT.

The chain joins TRBV9 to TRBJ2-5, with 12 bases fitting TRBD2. The CDR3 totals 14 residues. After removal of 4 bases from V and 4 bases from J, the junction contained 2 bases not matched to a gene. CDR1 is SGDLS, CDR2 YYNGEE, per germline. The CDR3 spells CASSSGLAGETQYF. The CDR3 DNA reads as TGTGCCAGCAGCTCGGGACTAGCGGGAGAGACCCAGTACTTC.

The CDR3 protein is CASRPGGGSYEQYF. DNA for the CDR3: TGTGCCAGCAGACCCGGGGGCGGGAGTTACGAGCAGTACTTC. This rearrangement joins TRBV27 to TRBJ2-7; D possibly corresponds to TRBD2 (7 bases). Trimming took off 6 bases at V and 4 bases at J, with 16 bases between the two ends. The CDR3 spans 14 residues. CDR1 is MNHEY and CDR2 is SMNVEV in the germline V gene (reference sequence).

The chain recombines TRBV30 with TRBJ2-7; 11 bases fit TRBD1. The CDR3 length is 14 residues. V was pared by 5 bases and J by 12 bases, with 15 bases of the junction left unmatched. Germline V gives CDR1 GTSNPN, CDR2 SVGIG (reference sequence). CDR3 residues: CAWGIGQGAYSLYF. DNA for the CDR3: TGTGCCTGGGGGATAGGACAGGGGGCTTATAGCCTGTACTTC.

The table lists this clone with a few counts. The rearrangement links TRBV2 to TRBJ2-2; D is uncertain. This CDR3 is built from 16 residues. Trimming took 7 bases from V and 0 from J, leaving 15 bases between them. Germline-derived CDR1 and CDR2 are SNHLY and FYNNEI. The CDR3 nucleotides are TGTGCCAGCACGTCCTCCGGTCTTTCGAACACCGGGGAGCTGTTTTTT. Translated, it gives CASTSSGLSNTGELFF.

The CDR3 nucleotides are TGTGCCATCACCGGACAGCTAGCTAACTATGGCTACACCTTC. Its protein product is CAITGQLANYGYTF. The rearrangement joins TRBV10-3 to TRBJ1-2; tentative D call: TRBD1 (6 bases). Trimming stripped 7 bases from V and 0 bases from J, with 12 bases between. Germline-derived CDR1 and CDR2 are ENHRY and SYGVKD. The CDR3 loop spans 14 amino acids.

The chain's CDR3 is CASSLELASFTEQFF. The DNA of the CDR3 is TGCGCCAGCAGCTTGGAACTAGCCTCCTTCACCGAGCAGTTCTTC. The rearrangement joins TRBV5-1 to TRBJ2-1, with D maybe TRBD2 (6 bases). This CDR3 contains 15 residues. The germline V gene has CDR1 SGHRS and CDR2 YFSETQ. The V end lost 0 bases, the J end lost 10 bases, and 17 bases lay between the germline ends. The full variable domain, completed using reference TRBV5-1 and TRBJ2-1, is KAGVTQTPRYLIKTRGQQVTLSCSPISGHRSVSWYQQTPGQGLQFLFEYFSETQRNKGNFPGRFSGRQFSNSRSEMNVSTLELGDSALYLCASSLELASFTEQFFGPGTRLTVL.

This chain links TRBV7-3 with TRBJ2-3; D is uncertain. V was shortened by 2 bases and J by 2 bases, with 14 bases between the two germline ends. Germline assignment: CDR1 SGHTA and CDR2 FQGTGA. The CDR3 sequence is 16 residues long. The CDR3 protein is CASSLGSSRITDTQYF. The CDR3 nucleotides are TGTGCCAGCAGCTTAGGGTCGTCCAGAATCACAGATACGCAGTATTTT. The variable domain in full, completed from reference TRBV7-3 and TRBJ2-3, reads GAGVSQTPSNKVTEKGKYVELRCDPISGHTALYWYRQSLGQGPEFLIYFQGTGAADDSGLPNDRFFAVRPEGSVSTLKIQRTERGDSAVYLCASSLGSSRITDTQYFGPGTRLTVL.

The chain is built from TRBV5-1 and TRBJ2-3; D not resolved. Trimming pared 1 base from V and 2 bases from J, leaving 14 bases between. Germline CDR1 is SGHRS and CDR2 is YFSETQ. This CDR3 comprises 16 residues. The CDR3 coding sequence is TGCGCCAGCAGCTTGTTGATCGGGCAGAACACAGATACGCAGTATTTT. Protein product: CASSLLIGQNTDTQYF.

This chain joins TRBV30 and TRBJ2-3; maybe TRBD2 (6 bases). V shed 8 bases and J shed 2 bases, with 17 bases lying between them. The CDR3 length is 14 residues. The germline V gene has CDR1 GTSNPN and CDR2 SVGIG (reference sequence). The CDR3 is CARSVAGYTDTQYF. CDR3 DNA: TGTGCCCGATCGGTGGCGGGATACACAGATACGCAGTATTTT. The whole variable domain, remainder taken from reference TRBV30 and TRBJ2-3, is SQTIHQWPATLVQPVGSPLSLECTVEGTSNPNLYWYRQAAGRGLQLLFYSVGIGQISSEVPQNLSASRPQDRQFILSSKKLLLSDSGFYLCARSVAGYTDTQYFGPGTRLTVL.

This sequence joins TRBV5-4 and TRBJ2-3; D remains unclear. The V end was cut by 4 bases, the J end by 3 bases, with 6 bases between. The CDR3 contains 12 residues. Germline lookup yields CDR1 SGHNT and CDR2 YYREEE (reference sequence). The chain's CDR3 is CASSQSTDTQYF. In nucleotides, the CDR3 is TGTGCCAGCAGCCAAAGTACAGATACGCAGTATTTT.

The chain has TRBV27 and TRBJ1-5, with D unclear. The CDR3 runs 13 residues. CDR1 and CDR2 (germline): MNHEY, SMNVEV (reference sequence). V was shortened by 2 bases and J by 6 bases, with 8 bases between the two germline ends. DNA of the CDR3: TGTGCCAGCAGTTTAGGATCGGGTCAGCCCCAGCATTTT. It is translated as CASSLGSGQPQHF.

In this sample, this clone turned up a few times. The gene calls are TRBV5-1 and TRBJ2-6; no clear D gene. The germline V and J ends were trimmed by 0 bases and 0 bases, with 4 bases remaining between them. This CDR3 has 15 residues. Germline V lookup: CDR1 SGHRS, CDR2 YFSETQ. In nucleotides, the CDR3 is TGCGCCAGCAGCTTGGTGCCCTCTGGGGCCAACGTCCTGACTTTC. Protein: CASSLVPSGANVLTF.